This entry lists 30 T cell receptor beta chains sequenced from one sample in a study of T cells in Graves' hyperthyroidism and ophthalmopathy (dated by TCRdb to between 2017 and 2020). Libraries were built with multiplex PCR. Sequencing instrument: Illumina HiSeq 2000. TCR beta CDR3 regions were amplified from RNA transcripts. The TCR CDR3 was subjected to a first round of RT-PCR using the HTBI primer set and the Qiagen OneStep RT-PCR kit. The public reads were reanalyzed by TCRdb: fastp trimming at Q25, MiXCR alignment, in-frame beta chains only. Duplicate CDR3 protein sequences are folded into a single record with the most common DNA and genes. The sample data list over 650,000 distinct CDR3 sequences, and roughly 15% of these were observed just once. The ten largest clonotypes hold around 8% of the sample. Sequencing was done on a sample of blood. The receptors were gathered from a man younger than 35 with Graves' hyperthyroidism.

This clonotype has only a few counts. This chain links TRBV14 with TRBJ2-3; no definite D call. This CDR3 contains 14 residues. Germline CDR1 reads SGHDN; CDR2 reads FVKESK. Trimming took 3 bases from V and 2 from J, leaving 9 bases between them. The CDR3 coding sequence is TGTGCCAGCAGCCACGAAACAGCCACAGATACGCAGTATTTT. This gives the protein CASSHETATDTQYF. Combining the CDR3 with reference TRBV14 and TRBJ2-3 gives the whole variable domain EAGVTQFPSHSVIEKGQTVTLRCDPISGHDNLYWYRRVMGKEIKFLLHFVKESKQDESGMPNNRFLAERTGGTYSTLKVQPAELEDSGVYFCASSHETATDTQYFGPGTRLTVL.

This clonotype occurred many times. The chain recombines TRBV7-2 with TRBJ2-3; D gene ambiguous. V lost 5 bases to trimming and J lost 2 bases, with 5 bases between them. The CDR3 is made up of 12 amino acids. CDR1 is SGHTA and CDR2 is FQGNSA in the germline V gene. CDR3 nucleotide sequence: TGTGCCAGCAGCCAGAACACAGATACGCAGTATTTT. This sequence encodes CASSQNTDTQYF.

This clonotype was detected many times. The V call is TRBV28, the J call TRBJ2-4, with D perhaps assigned TRBD1 or TRBD2 (5 bases each). CDR3 length: 11 residues. The germline V and J ends were trimmed by 6 bases and 5 bases, with 5 bases remaining between them. Germline loops: CDR1 MDHEN, CDR2 SYDVKM. CDR3 protein: CASRGENIQYF. Written as DNA, the CDR3 is TGTGCCAGCAGGGGGGAAAACATTCAGTACTTC.

Ten or more counts support this clonotype. The chain uses TRBV2 and TRBJ2-1, with D possibly TRBD2 on 5 matching bases. Trimming stripped 2 bases from V and 0 bases from J, with 8 bases between. Germline V gene sequence: CDR1 SNHLY, CDR2 FYNNEI. The CDR3 totals 15 residues. This chain's CDR3 is CASSEWRSSYNEQFF. The CDR3 coding sequence is TGTGCCAGCAGTGAATGGAGGAGCTCCTACAATGAGCAGTTCTTC.

The sample holds a few counts of this clonotype. The rearrangement joins TRBV7-8 to TRBJ2-7; the D is unclear. Trimming left V 10 bases short and J 1 base short, with 11 bases between. Germline V CDR1 and CDR2: SGHVS, FQNEAQ. The CDR3 sequence is 12 residues long. CDR3 residues: CAIQTVSYEQYF. CDR3 nucleotide sequence: TGTGCCATCCAGACGGTATCCTACGAGCAGTACTTC.

This clonotype appeared a few times. This sequence joins TRBV5-1 and TRBJ1-1; no clear D gene. The V and J ends lost 4 bases and 2 bases respectively, with 6 bases between them. CDR3 length equals 12 residues. The germline V gene encodes CDR1 SGHRS and CDR2 YFSETQ. This CDR3 reads CASSPNNTEAFF. As DNA, the CDR3 is TGCGCCAGCAGCCCAAATAACACTGAAGCTTTCTTT.

This clonotype was seen at least ten times. V usage is TRBV7-2 and J usage is TRBJ2-1; 9 nucleotides agree with TRBD2. This CDR3 has 15 amino acids. Germline values: CDR1 SGHTA, CDR2 FQGNSA. The V segment lost 5 bases and the J segment 10 bases; nucleotides outside the gene matches: 12. The CDR3 DNA sequence: TGTGCCAGCAGCCCTCCCCTTCTAGCGGGGAAGGAGCAGTTCTTC. It encodes CASSPPLLAGKEQFF.

This clonotype appeared many times. CDR3 DNA: TGTGCCAGCAGGTCAAGCTCCTACGAGCAGTACTTC. Protein: CASRSSSYEQYF. The gene calls are TRBV28 and TRBJ2-7; unclear D gene. V was clipped by 6 bases and J by 0 bases, with 6 bases between them. The CDR3 covers 12 residues. Germline-derived CDR1 and CDR2 are MDHEN and SYDVKM.

This clonotype has ten or more counts. The chain employs TRBV2 and TRBJ2-3; a weak D match, TRBD2 (6 bases). V lost 4 bases, J lost 5 bases, and 13 bases lay in between. The V gene's germline CDR1 is SNHLY and CDR2 FYNNEI. The length of the CDR3 is 14 residues. The CDR3: CASSVQRRGDTQYF. For the CDR3, the DNA is TGTGCCAGCAGTGTACAGCGGAGGGGAGATACGCAGTATTTT.

This clonotype has only a few counts. The V and J genes are TRBV9 and TRBJ1-5; D unresolved. The V and J ends lost 2 bases and 8 bases respectively, with 11 bases between them. Germline loops: CDR1 SGDLS, CDR2 YYNGEE. The CDR3 contains 13 residues. The CDR3 coding sequence is TGTGCCAGCAGCGTGGAGGGTTTCGAGCCCCAGCATTTT. Its translation is CASSVEGFEPQHF.

V gene TRBV5-6 combines with J gene TRBJ2-7; 7 bases align to TRBD2. Trimming took 2 bases from V and 9 from J; bases not matched to a gene: 8. Per germline, CDR1 SGHDT and CDR2 YYEEEE. The CDR3 extends over 13 amino acids. CDR3 nucleotide sequence: TGTGCCAGCAGCTTTGTAGGGAGGGGAGGGCAGTACTTC. This gives the protein CASSFVGRGGQYF.

This clonotype has more than one count but fewer than ten. A much larger clone is a single base away; this may be a read error. This chain links TRBV2 with TRBJ2-1, with TRBD2 identical over 10 bases. V lost 7 bases, J lost 2 bases, and 2 bases stayed unmatched. The length of the CDR3 is 14 residues. Looked up from germline, CDR1 is SNHLY and CDR2 is FYNNEI. This CDR3 is CASKGLAAYNEQFF. CDR3 sequence (DNA): TGTGCCAGCAAAGGACTAGCGGCCTACAATGAGCAGTTCTTC.

This clonotype was observed many times. Written as DNA, the CDR3 is TGTGCCAGCAGTTCCTCGACAGGGCGGTACGAGCAGTACTTC. As protein: CASSSSTGRYEQYF. V usage is TRBV6-5 and J usage is TRBJ2-7, with TRBD1 matching over 7 bases. CDR3 size: 14 residues. V was pared by 4 bases and J by 4 bases, with 7 bases of the junction left unmatched. The germline gives CDR1 MNHEY, CDR2 SVGAGI.

This clonotype was seen ten or more times. The chain carries TRBV18 and TRBJ2-7; 11 bases align to TRBD1. This CDR3 has 16 residues. V lost 4 bases and J lost 5; bases outside the gene matches: 10. Germline V gives CDR1 KGHSH, CDR2 LQKENI. CDR3 region: CASSLRIRDRGNEQYF. CDR3 DNA: TGTGCCAGCTCACTTAGAATCCGGGACAGGGGGAACGAGCAGTACTTC.

The rearrangement links TRBV20-1 to TRBJ1-4; tentatively, D is TRBD1 (5 bases). The CDR3 covers 16 residues. CDR1 DFQATT and CDR2 SNEGSKA come from the germline V gene (reference sequence). V was clipped by 3 bases and J by 8 bases, with 22 bases between them. Here the CDR3 reads CSARERSGGVREKLFF. CDR3 bases: TGCAGTGCTAGGGAGAGGTCCGGGGGAGTACGGGAAAAACTGTTTTTT.

This clonotype was seen only once. A much larger clone is a single base away; this may be a read error. The gene calls are TRBV2 and TRBJ1-2; no definite D call. This CDR3 comprises 15 residues. Deletions cut 2 bases from V and 7 bases from J, with 17 bases between. From germline, CDR1 is SNHLY and CDR2 FYNNEI. For the CDR3, the DNA is TGTGCCAGCAGTGAATGCGTCACGGAGGCGGGTGGCTACACCTTC. Translating it yields CASSECVTEAGGYTF.

This clonotype was counted at least ten times. The chain combines TRBV7-3 with TRBJ2-5; possibly TRBD1 for D (6 bases). The germline V gene has CDR1 SGHTA and CDR2 FQGTGA. This CDR3 is 12 amino acids long. The germline V and J ends were trimmed by 5 bases and 7 bases, with 11 bases remaining between them. The chain's CDR3 is CASSPQGGTQYF. CDR3 DNA sequence: TGTGCCAGCAGCCCTCAAGGGGGGACCCAGTACTTC.

Worth noting for this clonotype: Given a much more abundant clone one base away, this may be a read error. The chain has TRBV6-2 or TRBV6-3 and TRBJ2-7; 7 bases map to TRBD1. Per the germline V gene, CDR1 is MNHEY and CDR2 is SVGEGT. The CDR3 covers 15 residues. V lost 6 bases and J lost 4; bases outside the gene matches: 12. The CDR3 sequence is CASSRVGDSIYEQYF. Here the CDR3 DNA reads TGTGCCAGCAGCCGCGTAGGGGACAGCATATACGAGCAGTACTTC.

This clonotype occurred many times. The chain employs TRBV6-5 and TRBJ2-1; 8 bases agree with TRBD2. From germline, CDR1 is MNHEY and CDR2 SVGAGI. The J segment lost 2 bases and the V segment lost 3 bases, leaving 9 bases of the junction unmatched. The CDR3 covers 17 residues. DNA of the CDR3: TGTGCCAGCAGTTATCGCGCCCGGGGGGGACCCTACAATGAGCAGTTCTTC. Translation gives CASSYRARGGPYNEQFF.

The DNA of the CDR3 is TGTGCCTCCTCAACAGGGACAGGGATGTTCGAGCAGTACTTC. Translating gives CASSTGTGMFEQYF. This sequence joins TRBV30 and TRBJ2-7, with 9 positions matching TRBD1. There are 14 residues in the CDR3. Losses at the gene ends were 7 bases for V and 6 bases for J; bases not matched to a gene: 13. Looked up from germline, CDR1 is GTSNPN and CDR2 is SVGIG (reference sequence). The full variable domain, in which reference TRBV30 and TRBJ2-7 provide the parts outside the CDR3, is SQTIHQWPATLVQPVGSPLSLECTVEGTSNPNLYWYRQAAGRGLQLLFYSVGIGQISSEVPQNLSASRPQDRQFILSSKKLLLSDSGFYLCASSTGTGMFEQYFGPGTRLTVT.

This clonotype was observed at least ten times. The chain joins TRBV28 to TRBJ2-3; 8 bases fit TRBD2. CDR1 MDHEN and CDR2 SYDVKM come from the germline V gene. Germline trimming cut 4 bases from V and 2 bases from J; bases unmatched to any gene: 8. The CDR3 has 16 amino acids. This CDR3 reads CASSSSTSENTDTQYF. DNA for the CDR3: TGTGCCAGCAGTTCGTCGACTAGCGAAAACACAGATACGCAGTATTTT.

In regard to this clonotype: A read error may account for a junction end that differs from germline. CDR3 in amino acids: CAGSLQPDSLFGNTIYF. The CDR3 nucleotides read TGTGCCGGCAGTCTCCAACCGGACAGCTTGTTTGGAAACACCATATATTTT. The rearrangement uses TRBV2 and TRBJ1-3, with a possible D match to TRBD1 (6 bases). The germline gives CDR1 SNHLY, CDR2 FYNNEI. The CDR3 length is 17 residues. The full variable domain, rest sourced from reference TRBV2 and TRBJ1-3, is EPEVTQTPSHQVTQMGQEVILRCVPISNHLYFYWYRQILGQKVEFLVSFYNNEISEKSEIFDDQFSVERPDGSNFTLKIRSTKLEDSAMYFCAGSLQPDSLFGNTIYFGEGSWLTVV.

In its sample, this clonotype was seen many times. The chain joins TRBV27 to TRBJ2-7; TRBD2 matches at 7 bases. CDR3 length: 13 amino acids. The V and J ends lost 4 bases and 4 bases, in that order; junction bases with no gene match: 4. CDR1 and CDR2 (germline): MNHEY, SMNVEV (reference sequence). CDR3 amino acids: CASSWTSRYEQYF. DNA of the CDR3: TGTGCCAGCAGTTGGACTAGTAGGTACGAGCAGTACTTC.

This clonotype was seen ten or more times. V gene TRBV28 combines with J gene TRBJ2-5, with TRBD2 matching 8 bases. After removal of 1 base from V and 5 bases from J, the junction contained 15 bases not matched to a gene. The CDR3 runs 18 residues. Germline V gene lookup returns CDR1 MDHEN and CDR2 SYDVKM. The CDR3 sequence: CASSLSLISREGFETQYF. The CDR3 DNA reads as TGTGCCAGCAGTTTATCCCTAATCTCACGGGAGGGTTTCGAGACCCAGTACTTC.

This clonotype was observed a handful of times. The chain recombines TRBV12-3 or TRBV12-4 with TRBJ2-2, with 7 positions matching TRBD2. The junction had 11 bases not matched to a gene; V was cut back by 6 bases and J by 4 bases. This CDR3 has 16 residues. CDR3 in amino acids: CASRGERGSGTGELFF. CDR3 coding DNA: TGTGCCAGCAGGGGCGAGCGGGGCTCGGGCACCGGGGAGCTGTTTTTT.

This clonotype was observed many times. The rearrangement links TRBV5-1 to TRBJ2-2, with unresolved D. Between the trimmed V and J ends, which lost 2 bases and 5 bases, there was a span of 13 bases. Germline CDR1 SGHRS, CDR2 YFSETQ. The CDR3 is 15 amino acids. DNA for the CDR3: TGCGCCAGCAGCTTCGTGGGCGGATCAACCGGGGAGCTGTTTTTT. Translated: CASSFVGGSTGELFF.

This clonotype was counted many times. The rearrangement uses TRBV7-2 and TRBJ1-3, with D uncertain. The CDR3 spans 15 residues. Germline-derived CDR1 and CDR2 are SGHTA and FQGNSA. Deletions cut 2 bases from V and 2 bases from J, with 10 bases between. The CDR3 region is CASSLSAAAGNTIYF. The CDR3 DNA reads TGTGCCAGCAGCTTATCGGCGGCAGCTGGAAACACCATATATTTT.

In its sample, this clonotype was seen a few times. This chain uses TRBV28 with TRBJ2-1; D not resolved. The CDR3 is 16 residues long. CDR1 MDHEN and CDR2 SYDVKM come from the germline V gene. Trimming took off 2 bases at V and 7 bases at J, with 18 bases between the two ends. The CDR3 coding sequence is TGTGCCAGCAGTTTACCGTCGGCCGAACTACGTAATGAGCAGTTCTTC. Protein sequence: CASSLPSAELRNEQFF.

This clonotype was found many times. J is TRBJ1-5 and V is TRBV28; 9 bases are a match to TRBD1. The germline gives CDR1 MDHEN, CDR2 SYDVKM. V shed 5 bases, J shed 5 bases, and the junction held 4 bases outside the gene matches. The CDR3 has 14 amino acids. CDR3 sequence reads: CASSPGTGYQPQHF. The CDR3 DNA sequence: TGTGCCAGCAGTCCGGGGACAGGGTATCAGCCCCAGCATTTT.

This clonotype was seen only a few times. This chain connects TRBV15 to TRBJ1-4; perhaps TRBD1 as D (5 bases). Trimming pared 1 base from V and 8 bases from J, leaving 14 bases between. The CDR3 extends over 15 amino acids. CDR1 is LNHNV and CDR2 is YYDKDF in the germline V gene (reference sequence). CDR3 coding DNA: TGTGCCACCAGCAGAGCCCGGGACTTCAACGAAAAACTGTTTTTT. The encoded protein is CATSRARDFNEKLFF.